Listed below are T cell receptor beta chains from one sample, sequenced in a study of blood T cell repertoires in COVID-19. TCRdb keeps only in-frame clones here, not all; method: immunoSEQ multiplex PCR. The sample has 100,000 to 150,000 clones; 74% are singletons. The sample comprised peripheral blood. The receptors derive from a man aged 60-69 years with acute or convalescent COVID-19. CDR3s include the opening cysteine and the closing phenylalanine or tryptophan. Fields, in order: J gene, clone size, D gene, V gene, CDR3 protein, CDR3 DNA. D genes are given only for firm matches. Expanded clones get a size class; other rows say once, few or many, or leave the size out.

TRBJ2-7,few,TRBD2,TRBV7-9,CASSLRAGGERWYF,TGTGCCAGCAGCTTACGAGCGGGAGGCGAGCGTTGGTACTTC
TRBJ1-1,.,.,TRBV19,CATREGYTEAFF,TGTGCCACCAGGGAAGGGTACACTGAAGCTTTCTTT
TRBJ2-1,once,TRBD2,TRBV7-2,CASSLGTSGSEQFF,TGTGCCAGCAGCTTAGGGACTAGCGGGAGTGAGCAGTTCTTC
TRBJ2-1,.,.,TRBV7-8,CASSSLGLAGSYNEQFF,TGTGCCAGCAGCTCCCTCGGACTTGCAGGCTCCTACAATGAGCAGTTCTTC
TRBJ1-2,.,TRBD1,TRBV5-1,CASSSEGQGGSGYTF,TGCGCCAGCAGCTCAGAGGGACAGGGAGGATCGGGCTACACCTTC
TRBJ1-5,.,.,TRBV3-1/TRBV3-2,CASGTNNQPQHF,TGTGCCAGCGGCACGAATAATCAGCCCCAGCATTTT
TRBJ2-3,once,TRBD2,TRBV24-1,CATSDQDILTGGGPWDTDTQYF,TGTGCCACCAGTGACCAGGACATCCTCACGGGGGGAGGTCCTTGGGACACAGATACGCAGTATTTT
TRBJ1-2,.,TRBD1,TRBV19,CASQRKPGQGTVYTF,TGTGCCAGCCAACGAAAACCGGGACAGGGGACGGTCTACACCTTC
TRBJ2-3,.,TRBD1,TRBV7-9,CASSLRQGGRGDTQYF,TGTGCCAGCAGCTTAAGACAGGGTGGCCGTGGGGATACGCAGTATTTT
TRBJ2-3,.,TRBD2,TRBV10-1,CASSRGKRLAGTDTQYF,TGCGCCAGCAGCCGCGGGAAGAGACTAGCAGGCACAGATACGCAGTATTTT
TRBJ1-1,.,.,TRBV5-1,CASRARLGGGTEAFF,TGCGCCAGCAGGGCGCGTCTCGGGGGTGGCACTGAAGCTTTCTTT
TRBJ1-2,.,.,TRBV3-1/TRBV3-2,CASSQSGTAGANYGYTF,TGTGCCAGCAGCCAATCCGGCACTGCGGGTGCTAACTATGGCTACACCTTC
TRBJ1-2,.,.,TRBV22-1,CPGSARRGSNYGYTF,TGTCCTGGGAGCGCACGACGGGGAAGTAACTATGGCTACACCTTC
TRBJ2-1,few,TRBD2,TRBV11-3,CASSLGVGLAGDHNEQFF,TGTGCCAGCAGCTTAGGTGTGGGACTAGCGGGGGACCACAATGAGCAGTTCTTC
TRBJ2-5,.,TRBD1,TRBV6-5,CASSRTGDFQETQYF,TGTGCCAGCAGTCGGACAGGGGACTTCCAAGAGACCCAGTACTTC
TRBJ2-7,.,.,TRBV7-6,CASSADNYEQYF,TGTGCCAGCAGCGCAGACAACTACGAGCAGTACTTC